One T cell receptor (beta chain) is described in this entry. Its antigen is undetermined. The sample is drawn from a study of CD8 T cells in Susac syndrome. Findings of the study overall: It was acknowledged in the study that its TCR sequencing and HLA analysis involved a relatively small number of individuals.

An amount of RNA that ranged from roughly 0.5 to 1 ug was reverse transcribed with random hexamers. The method of amplification for TCR beta CDR3 was immunoSEQ multiplex PCR, covering 54 Vbeta and 13 Jbeta. One entry per CDR3 protein results from TCRdb running MiXCR on the immunoSEQ multiplex PCR reads. Of hundreds of thousands of distinct CDR3 sequences in the sample, around 93% were seen once. Blood CD8+ and CD4+ T cells underwent high-throughput TCR beta sequencing. Negative isolation was used for CD8+ and CD4+ T cells and FACS enrichment for TEMRA cells. Specimen: CD4+ T cells from PBMCs. The source is a human donor with multiple sclerosis.

The CDR3 DNA is TGTGCCTGGCGGGAGGCTGGGGCCAACGTCCTGACTTTC. Protein: CAWREAGANVLTF. The chain combines TRBV30 with TRBJ2-6, with 7 bases lining up with TRBD2. Germline loops: CDR1 GTSNPN, CDR2 SVGIG (reference sequence). The trim removed 5 bases at V and 2 bases at J, leaving 0 bases unmatched. This CDR3 has 13 residues.